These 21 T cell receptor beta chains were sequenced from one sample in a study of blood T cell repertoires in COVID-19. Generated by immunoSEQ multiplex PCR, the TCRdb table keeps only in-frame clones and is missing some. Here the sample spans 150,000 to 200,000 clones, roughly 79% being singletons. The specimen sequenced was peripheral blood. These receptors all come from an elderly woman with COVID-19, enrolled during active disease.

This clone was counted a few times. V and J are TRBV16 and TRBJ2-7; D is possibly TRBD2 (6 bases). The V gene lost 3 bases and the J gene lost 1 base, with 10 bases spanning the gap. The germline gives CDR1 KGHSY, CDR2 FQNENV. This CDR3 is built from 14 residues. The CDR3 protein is CASSHSGGSYEQYF. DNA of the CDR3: TGTGCCAGCAGCCATAGCGGAGGGTCCTACGAGCAGTACTTC.

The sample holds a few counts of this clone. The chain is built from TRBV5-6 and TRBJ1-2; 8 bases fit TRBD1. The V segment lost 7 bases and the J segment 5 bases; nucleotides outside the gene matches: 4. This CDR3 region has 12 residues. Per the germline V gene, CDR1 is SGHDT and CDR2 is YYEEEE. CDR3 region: CASGRGHYGYTF. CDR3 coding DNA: TGTGCCAGCGGCAGGGGGCATTATGGCTACACCTTC.

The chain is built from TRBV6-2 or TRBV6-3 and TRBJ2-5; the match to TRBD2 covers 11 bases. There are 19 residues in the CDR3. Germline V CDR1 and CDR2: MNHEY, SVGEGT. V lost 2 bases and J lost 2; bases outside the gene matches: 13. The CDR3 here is CASSYATGTSGGGQETQYF. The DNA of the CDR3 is TGTGCCAGCAGTTACGCAACCGGGACTAGCGGAGGGGGGCAAGAGACCCAGTACTTC.

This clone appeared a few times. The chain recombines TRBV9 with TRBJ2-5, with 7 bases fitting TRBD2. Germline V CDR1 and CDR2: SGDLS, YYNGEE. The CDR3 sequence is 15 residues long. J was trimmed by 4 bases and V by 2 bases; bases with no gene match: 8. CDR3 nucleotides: TGTGCCAGCAGCGTTGGTAATTCGGGGGGAGAGACCCAGTACTTC. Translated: CASSVGNSGGETQYF.

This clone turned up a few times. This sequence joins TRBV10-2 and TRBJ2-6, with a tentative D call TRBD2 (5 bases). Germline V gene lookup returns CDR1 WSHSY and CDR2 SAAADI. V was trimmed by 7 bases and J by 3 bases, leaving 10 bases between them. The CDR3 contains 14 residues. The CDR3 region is CASMEAGGANVLTF. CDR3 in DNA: TGCGCCAGCATGGAGGCCGGTGGGGCCAACGTCCTGACTTTC.

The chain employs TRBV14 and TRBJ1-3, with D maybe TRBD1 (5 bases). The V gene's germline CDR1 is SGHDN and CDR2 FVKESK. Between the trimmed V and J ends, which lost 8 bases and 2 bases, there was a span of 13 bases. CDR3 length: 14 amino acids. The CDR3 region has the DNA TGTGCCAGCGCGGTAGGAGGGGCTGGAAACACCATATATTTT. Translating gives CASAVGGAGNTIYF.

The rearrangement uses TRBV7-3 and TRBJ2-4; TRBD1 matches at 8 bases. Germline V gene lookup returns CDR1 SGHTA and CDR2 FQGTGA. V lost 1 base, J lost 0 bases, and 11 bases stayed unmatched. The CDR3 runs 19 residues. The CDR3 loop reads CASSLKGRGQIGAKNIQYF. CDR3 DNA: TGTGCCAGCAGCTTAAAGGGCAGGGGGCAAATAGGAGCCAAAAACATTCAGTACTTC.

Here the CDR3 DNA reads TGTGCCAGCAGTTGGACAGAACATAGCAATCAGCCCCAGCATTTT. It translates to CASSWTEHSNQPQHF. The chain couples TRBV6-5 to TRBJ1-5, with TRBD1 as a possible D gene (6 bases). The V gene lost 4 bases and the J gene lost 0 bases, with 10 bases spanning the gap. CDR3 size: 15 residues. The germline gives CDR1 MNHEY, CDR2 SVGAGI.

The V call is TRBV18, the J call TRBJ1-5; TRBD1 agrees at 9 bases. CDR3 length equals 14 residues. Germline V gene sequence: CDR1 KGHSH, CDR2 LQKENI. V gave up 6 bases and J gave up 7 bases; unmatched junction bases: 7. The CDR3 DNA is TGTGCCAGCTCGCCTACAGGGGGCGACCAGCCCCAGCATTTT. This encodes CASSPTGGDQPQHF.

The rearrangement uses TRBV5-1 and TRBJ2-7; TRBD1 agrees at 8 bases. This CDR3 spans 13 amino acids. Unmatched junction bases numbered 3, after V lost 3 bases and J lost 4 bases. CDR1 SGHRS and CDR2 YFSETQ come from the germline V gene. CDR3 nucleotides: TGCGCCAGCAGCTCGGACAGGGATTACGAGCAGTACTTC. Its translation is CASSSDRDYEQYF.

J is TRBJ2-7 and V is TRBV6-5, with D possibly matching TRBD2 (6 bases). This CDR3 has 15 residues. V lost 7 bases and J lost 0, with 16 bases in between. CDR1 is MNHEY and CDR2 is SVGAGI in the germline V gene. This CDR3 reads CASTKELGGSYEQYF. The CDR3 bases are TGTGCCAGCACCAAAGAGCTGGGAGGCTCCTACGAGCAGTACTTC.

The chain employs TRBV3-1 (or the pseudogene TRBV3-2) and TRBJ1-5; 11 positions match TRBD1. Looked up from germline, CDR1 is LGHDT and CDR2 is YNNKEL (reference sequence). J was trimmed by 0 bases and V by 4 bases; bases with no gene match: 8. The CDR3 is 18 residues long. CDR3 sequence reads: CASSPGQGAPYSNQPQHF. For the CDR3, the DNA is TGTGCCAGCAGCCCCGGACAGGGGGCACCTTATAGCAATCAGCCCCAGCATTTT.

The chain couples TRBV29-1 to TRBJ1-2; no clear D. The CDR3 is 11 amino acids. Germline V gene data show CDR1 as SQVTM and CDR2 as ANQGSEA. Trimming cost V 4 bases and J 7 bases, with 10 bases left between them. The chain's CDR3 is CSVGSGSGYTF. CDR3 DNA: TGCAGCGTTGGTTCCGGGTCTGGCTACACCTTC. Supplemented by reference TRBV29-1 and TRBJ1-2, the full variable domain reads SAVISQKPSRDICQRGTSLTIQCQVDSQVTMMFWYRQQPGQSLTLIATANQGSEATYESGFVIDKFPISRPNLTFSTLTVSNMSPEDSSIYLCSVGSGSGYTFGSGTRLTVV.

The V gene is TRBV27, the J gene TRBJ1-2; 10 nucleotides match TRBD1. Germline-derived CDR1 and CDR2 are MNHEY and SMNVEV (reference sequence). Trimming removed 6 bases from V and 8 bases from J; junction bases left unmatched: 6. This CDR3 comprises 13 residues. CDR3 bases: TGTGCCAGCAGGACGACAGGGGGCCGGGGCTACACCTTC. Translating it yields CASRTTGGRGYTF.

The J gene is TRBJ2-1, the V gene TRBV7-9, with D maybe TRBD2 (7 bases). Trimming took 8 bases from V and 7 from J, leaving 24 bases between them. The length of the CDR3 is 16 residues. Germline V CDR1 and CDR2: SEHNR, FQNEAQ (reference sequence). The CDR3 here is CASPPAGATNINEQFF. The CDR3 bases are TGTGCCAGCCCCCCGGCGGGGGCCACCAATATAAATGAGCAGTTCTTC.

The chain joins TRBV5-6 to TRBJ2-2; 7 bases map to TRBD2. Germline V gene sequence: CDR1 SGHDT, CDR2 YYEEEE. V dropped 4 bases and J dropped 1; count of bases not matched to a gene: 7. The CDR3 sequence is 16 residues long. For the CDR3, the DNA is TGTGCCAGCAGCGCCATGCTAGCGGTGAACACCGGGGAGCTGTTTTTT. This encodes CASSAMLAVNTGELFF.

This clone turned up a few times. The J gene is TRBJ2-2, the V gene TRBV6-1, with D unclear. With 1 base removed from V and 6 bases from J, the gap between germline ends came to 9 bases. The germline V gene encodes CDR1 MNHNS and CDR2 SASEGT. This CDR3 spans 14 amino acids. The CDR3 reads CASSEGRMAGELFF. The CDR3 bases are TGTGCCAGCAGTGAAGGCAGGATGGCCGGGGAGCTGTTTTTT.

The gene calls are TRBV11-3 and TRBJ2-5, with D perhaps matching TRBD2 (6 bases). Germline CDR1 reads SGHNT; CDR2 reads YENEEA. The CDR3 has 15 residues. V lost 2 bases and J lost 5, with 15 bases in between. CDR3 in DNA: TGTGCCAGCAGCTTACGTGGAGGAGGAGGGGAGACCCAGTACTTC. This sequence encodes CASSLRGGGGETQYF. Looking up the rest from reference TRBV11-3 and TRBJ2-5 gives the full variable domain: EAGVVQSPRYKIIEKKQPVAFWCNPISGHNTLYWYLQNLGQGPELLIRYENEEAVDDSQLPKDRFSAERLKGVDSTLKIQPAELGDSAVYLCASSLRGGGGETQYFGPGTRLLVL.

CDR3 amino acids: CASSPQRGSDTQYF. CDR3 nucleotides: TGTGCCAGCAGCCCCCAGCGGGGATCAGATACGCAGTATTTT. The rearrangement links TRBV7-2 to TRBJ2-3; 7 bases are shared with TRBD2. The CDR3 loop spans 14 amino acids. Looked up from germline, CDR1 is SGHTA and CDR2 is FQGNSA. V shed 5 bases, J shed 4 bases, and the junction held 6 bases outside the gene matches.

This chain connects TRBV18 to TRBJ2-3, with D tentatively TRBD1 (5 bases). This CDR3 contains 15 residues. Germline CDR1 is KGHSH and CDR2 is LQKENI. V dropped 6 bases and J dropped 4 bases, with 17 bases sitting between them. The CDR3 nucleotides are TGTGCCAGCTCCCAGCAGGGTGCATCGTCAGATACGCAGTATTTT. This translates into CASSQQGASSDTQYF.

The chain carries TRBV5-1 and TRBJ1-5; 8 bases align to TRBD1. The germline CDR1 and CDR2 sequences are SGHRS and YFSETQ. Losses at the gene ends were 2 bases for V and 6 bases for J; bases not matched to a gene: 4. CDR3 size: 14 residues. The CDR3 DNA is TGCGCCAGCAGCTTTTACAGGGGGGGTCAGCCCCAGCATTTT. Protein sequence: CASSFYRGGQPQHF.